The sequence of this TCR beta chain was determined in a study of long-term antiretroviral therapy in people with HIV. Relative to its sample, this clone is large. Its antigen is undetermined. Its ends do not fully match the called genes, so a read error is possible. Overall study findings and caveats: Comparison with controls showed narrower CDR3 length ranges in HIV repertoires.

Survey-level immunoSEQ v3.0 assays were run. Using immunoSEQ multiplex PCR, the repertoire was profiled, and TCRdb retains in-frame clones only, with some absent. The table records about 20,000 clones, 90% of them present only once. The TCR sequence derives from a woman in her twenties or thirties with HIV. The material sequenced was unsorted PBMCs, taken about 4.1 years before starting antiretroviral therapy.

The CDR3 reads CASSLHRDGASSF. CDR3 nucleotides: TGTGCCAGCAGCCTGCATAGGGACGGAGCGTCGTCCTTC. V is TRBV14 and J is TRBJ1-2, with TRBD1 as a possible D gene (5 bases). The CDR3 spans 13 residues. CDR1 SGHDN and CDR2 FVKESK come from the germline V gene. Supplemented by reference TRBV14 and TRBJ1-2, the full variable domain reads EAGVTQFPSHSVIEKGQTVTLRCDPISGHDNLYWYRRVMGKEIKFLLHFVKESKQDESGMPNNRFLAERTGGTYSTLKVQPAELEDSGVYFCASSLHRDGASSFGSGTRLTVV.